These 27 T cell receptor beta chains came from one sample sequenced in a study of blood T cell repertoires in COVID-19. Libraries were prepared by immunoSEQ multiplex PCR; TCRdb keeps only in-frame clonotypes and omits some of them. This repertoire shows under 400,000 clones, around 85% found once; its top ten account for 4% to 5%. Sequencing was performed on PBMCs or T cells enriched from blood (not recorded which). The source is a woman between 40 and 50 years old with acute COVID-19.

The chain combines TRBV7-2 with TRBJ2-3, with D perhaps TRBD2 (6 bases). With 1 base removed from V and 0 bases from J, the gap between germline ends came to 8 bases. Germline V gene data show CDR1 as SGHTA and CDR2 as FQGNSA. The CDR3 is 15 amino acids. DNA of the CDR3: TGTGCCAGCAGCTTAGAAGGGACTAGCACAGATACGCAGTATTTT. This encodes CASSLEGTSTDTQYF.

The chain uses TRBV5-5 and TRBJ1-1; D ambiguous. Trimming removed 3 bases at V and 0 bases at J, with 9 bases between. The CDR3 totals 14 residues. Germline V gene sequence: CDR1 SGHKS, CDR2 YYEKEE (reference sequence). CDR3 DNA: TGTGCCAGCAGCTGGGAGGCTATGAACACTGAAGCTTTCTTT. Translating gives CASSWEAMNTEAFF.

The CDR3 region has the DNA TGTGCCAGCAGCTTGGCTAGCGGGGCCAGGTGGGAGACCCAGTACTTC. It yields the protein CASSLASGARWETQYF. This chain connects TRBV5-4 to TRBJ2-5; 9 nucleotides line up with TRBD2. Per the germline V gene, CDR1 is SGHNT and CDR2 is YYREEE (reference sequence). The CDR3 consists of 16 residues. V shed 0 bases, J shed 5 bases, and the junction held 8 bases outside the gene matches.

The gene calls are TRBV3-1 (or the pseudogene TRBV3-2) and TRBJ2-3; the match to TRBD1 covers 9 bases. Germline V gives CDR1 LGHDT, CDR2 YNNKEL (reference sequence). This CDR3 region has 16 residues. V shed 0 bases, J shed 2 bases, and the junction held 3 bases outside the gene matches. The CDR3 DNA sequence: TGTGCCAGCAGCCAAGATCGGGACAGGGCCACAGATACGCAGTATTTT. It encodes CASSQDRDRATDTQYF.

The CDR3 bases are TGTGCCACCAGCAGAGATTGGCAGGGCCCCTTAAGGAACACTGAAGCTTTCTTT. It specifies CATSRDWQGPLRNTEAFF. V gene TRBV15 combines with J gene TRBJ1-1; weak D call: TRBD1 (5 bases). Germline CDR1 reads LNHNV; CDR2 reads YYDKDF (reference sequence). This CDR3 has 18 amino acids. The ends were cut back, 0 bases at V and 1 base at J, with 18 bases in the middle.

This clone has only a few counts. The chain uses TRBV21-1 and TRBJ1-2. TRBV21-1 is tagged as a pseudogene. CDR3 size: 19 residues. Written as DNA, the CDR3 is TGTGCCAGCAGCAAACTAAAAAGAGTTGGGTGTCGGGTTAAAGGCGGCTACACCTTC. Its protein product is CASSKLKRVGCRVKGGYTF.

The rearrangement uses TRBV7-2 and TRBJ2-1, with D possibly matching TRBD2 (6 bases). Germline V gene data show CDR1 as SGHTA and CDR2 as FQGNSA. V lost 5 bases and J lost 0, with 17 bases in between. This CDR3 is built from 17 residues. CDR3 residues: CASSVTSGTVSYNEQFF. DNA of the CDR3: TGTGCCAGCAGCGTTACCTCCGGGACTGTCTCCTACAATGAGCAGTTCTTC.

The rearrangement links TRBV2 to TRBJ1-6, with a weak D call TRBD1 (5 bases). This CDR3 is 14 amino acids long. V was pared by 3 bases and J by 9 bases, with 12 bases between. Looked up from germline, CDR1 is SNHLY and CDR2 is FYNNEI. The CDR3: CASSEGREISPLHF. For the CDR3, the DNA is TGTGCCAGCAGTGAGGGCAGGGAAATTTCACCCCTCCACTTT.

This chain joins TRBV19 and TRBJ2-7; perhaps TRBD2 as D (6 bases). V was pared by 2 bases and J by 4 bases, with 9 bases between. The CDR3 is 13 amino acids. Germline CDR1 is LNHDA and CDR2 is SQIVND (reference sequence). CDR3 nucleotide sequence: TGTGCCAGTAGTATACCCGGGACTTACGAGCAGTACTTC. It specifies CASSIPGTYEQYF. The entire variable domain, with the rest obtained from reference TRBV19 and TRBJ2-7, is as follows: DGGITQSPKYLFRKEGQNVTLSCEQNLNHDAMYWYRQDPGQGLRLIYYSQIVNDFQKGDIAEGYSVSREKKESFPLTVTSAQKNPTAFYLCASSIPGTYEQYFGPGTRLTVT.

This chain links TRBV7-2 with TRBJ2-3, with D possibly matching TRBD2 (6 bases). CDR3 length: 14 residues. With 5 bases removed from V and 2 bases from J, the gap between germline ends came to 11 bases. Germline values: CDR1 SGHTA, CDR2 FQGNSA. As DNA, the CDR3 is TGTGCCAGCAGCGCGGGACTTTTCACAGATACGCAGTATTTT. It is translated as CASSAGLFTDTQYF.

This clone was counted only a few times. J is TRBJ1-4 and V is TRBV7-9; a weak D match, TRBD1 (6 bases). Germline values: CDR1 SEHNR, CDR2 FQNEAQ (reference sequence). V shed 0 bases and J shed 7 bases, with 12 bases lying between them. This CDR3 comprises 15 residues. The CDR3 DNA is TGTGCCAGCAGCTTAGCCGCTGGCAGGGGTGAAAAACTGTTTTTT. Residues: CASSLAAGRGEKLFF.

The chain recombines TRBV5-1 with TRBJ2-1; 11 bases align to TRBD2. The CDR3 totals 15 residues. V dropped 2 bases and J dropped 7; count of bases not matched to a gene: 5. CDR1 and CDR2 (germline): SGHRS, YFSETQ. CDR3 sequence: CASSFLAGGGNEQFF. The CDR3 nucleotides are TGCGCCAGCAGCTTTTTAGCGGGAGGGGGGAATGAGCAGTTCTTC.

This chain links TRBV5-4 with TRBJ2-5, with D perhaps matching TRBD2 (6 bases). The CDR3 spans 13 residues. Per germline, CDR1 SGHNT and CDR2 YYREEE (reference sequence). Trimming took 2 bases from V and 5 from J, leaving 10 bases between them. Here the CDR3 DNA reads TGTGCCAGCAGCTTTAGCGGAAGCGAGACCCAGTACTTC. Encoded protein: CASSFSGSETQYF.

The V gene is TRBV27, the J gene TRBJ1-2; 9 nucleotides align to TRBD1. J gave up 6 bases and V 8 bases, and 4 bases lay outside the gene matches. Per the germline V gene, CDR1 is MNHEY and CDR2 is SMNVEV (reference sequence). The CDR3 extends over 12 amino acids. The CDR3 region is CASLDRGNGYTF. In DNA form, the CDR3 reads TGTGCCAGCCTAGACAGGGGGAATGGCTACACCTTC.

This chain joins TRBV12-3 or TRBV12-4 and TRBJ1-1; 7 nucleotides match TRBD1. V lost 6 bases, J lost 5 bases, and 6 bases stayed unmatched. The CDR3 is 13 residues long. CDR3 region: CASRRDRVTEAFF. CDR3 in DNA: TGTGCCAGCAGGAGAGACAGGGTGACTGAAGCTTTCTTT.

Regarding this clone: This sample also contains other DNA sequences that code for the same CDR3. The chain has TRBV5-4 and TRBJ2-5; 16 bases line up with TRBD2. This CDR3 comprises 17 residues. With 4 bases clipped from V and 5 bases from J, the junction kept 8 bases outside the gene matches. CDR1 is SGHNT and CDR2 is YYREEE in the germline V gene (reference sequence). As DNA, the CDR3 is TGTGCCAGCAGCCCGGGACTAGCGGGGGGGCCGGAGGAGACCCAGTACTTC. As protein: CASSPGLAGGPEETQYF. The variable domain in full, with the rest retrieved from reference TRBV5-4 and TRBJ2-5, is ETGVTQSPTHLIKTRGQQVTLRCSSQSGHNTVSWYQQALGQGPQFIFQYYREEENGRGNFPPRFSGLQFPNYSSELNVNALELDDSALYLCASSPGLAGGPEETQYFGPGTRLLVL.

The chain recombines TRBV7-2 with TRBJ2-2, with D possibly matching TRBD1 (7 bases). V was cut by 7 bases and J by 1 base, with 16 bases left in between. The CDR3 is made up of 16 amino acids. Germline CDR1 reads SGHTA; CDR2 reads FQGNSA. CDR3 nucleotide sequence: TGTGCCAGCAAGGGGGCCGGGACTGTGAACACCGGGGAGCTGTTTTTT. Amino acids: CASKGAGTVNTGELFF.

The chain joins TRBV7-9 to TRBJ2-5; the D is unclear. In germline, CDR1 is SEHNR, CDR2 FQNEAQ (reference sequence). The V end lost 1 base, the J end lost 5 bases, and 8 bases lay between the germline ends. The CDR3 consists of 13 residues. The CDR3 DNA reads as TGTGCCAGCAGCTTAGGCCTCAGGGAGACCCAGTACTTC. Translated: CASSLGLRETQYF.

The gene calls are TRBV14 and TRBJ1-2; tentatively, D is TRBD1 (6 bases). V lost 2 bases and J lost 5, with 18 bases in between. There are 16 residues in the CDR3. CDR1 is SGHDN and CDR2 is FVKESK in the germline V gene. Here the CDR3 DNA reads TGTGCCAGCAGCCAATTCGCAGGACAGACAACTTATGGCTACACCTTC. It specifies CASSQFAGQTTYGYTF.

V gene TRBV5-4 combines with J gene TRBJ2-1, with D maybe TRBD1 (6 bases). Trimming pared 5 bases from V and 9 bases from J, leaving 18 bases between. CDR1 is SGHNT, CDR2 YYREEE, per germline (reference sequence). CDR3 length: 14 amino acids. For the CDR3, the DNA is TGTGCCAGCAGATTCGGGACATCTCTCAGTGAGCAGTTCTTC. It yields the protein CASRFGTSLSEQFF. Based on the CDR3 plus reference TRBV5-4 and TRBJ2-1, the full variable domain is ETGVTQSPTHLIKTRGQQVTLRCSSQSGHNTVSWYQQALGQGPQFIFQYYREEENGRGNFPPRFSGLQFPNYSSELNVNALELDDSALYLCASRFGTSLSEQFFGPGTRLTVL.

The V and J genes are TRBV20-1 and TRBJ2-2; 7 bases are shared with TRBD2. J gave up 4 bases and V 3 bases, and 5 bases lay outside the gene matches. This CDR3 spans 14 amino acids. The germline CDR1 and CDR2 sequences are DFQATT and SNEGSKA (reference sequence). CDR3 DNA sequence: TGCAGTGCTAGTTTCGGGGGGTCCACCGGGGAGCTGTTTTTT. Translating gives CSASFGGSTGELFF.

The rearrangement joins TRBV5-1 to TRBJ2-7; TRBD1 aligns across 9 bases. J was trimmed by 2 bases and V by 4 bases; bases with no gene match: 13. The CDR3 extends over 17 amino acids. Germline CDR1 reads SGHRS; CDR2 reads YFSETQ. DNA for the CDR3: TGCGCCAGCAGCCACCGGGACAGGGCTGAGGGCACCTACGAGCAGTACTTC. This encodes CASSHRDRAEGTYEQYF.

V usage is TRBV6-5 and J usage is TRBJ2-1; D is undetermined. The CDR3 is 14 residues long. Trimming took off 4 bases at V and 0 bases at J, with 7 bases between the two ends. Germline V CDR1 and CDR2: MNHEY, SVGAGI. The CDR3 nucleotides read TGTGCCAGCAGTTCGAGTAGCTCCTACAATGAGCAGTTCTTC. Amino acid sequence: CASSSSSSYNEQFF.

In its sample, this clone was seen a few times. The V and J genes are TRBV28 and TRBJ2-7; D is possibly TRBD1 (6 bases). This CDR3 comprises 15 residues. V lost 7 bases and J 5 bases, leaving 21 bases between the germline ends. Looked up from germline, CDR1 is MDHEN and CDR2 is SYDVKM. CDR3 sequence reads: CASTLGAAFTHEQYF. Written as DNA, the CDR3 is TGTGCCAGCACTCTGGGGGCGGCATTCACCCACGAGCAGTACTTC.

In the case of this clone: Because the CDR3's place on the DNA is in doubt, the DNA is left out and the CDR3 is given as listed by TCRdb. The J gene is TRBJ2-1, the V gene TRBV28; TRBD2, the D gene given by the table, was not confirmed from the DNA. The CDR3 is 16 residues long, counting both termini. CDR1 and CDR2 from the germline V gene are MDHEN and SYDVKM. The CDR3 spells CASSSSASGRANEQFF.

J is TRBJ2-1 and V is TRBV12-3 or TRBV12-4; D not resolved. The CDR3 is made up of 13 amino acids. V lost 7 bases and J 0 bases, leaving 7 bases between the germline ends. This CDR3 reads CASTSSSYNEQFF. In DNA form, the CDR3 reads TGTGCCAGCACGTCGAGCTCCTACAATGAGCAGTTCTTC.

V and J are TRBV25-1 and TRBJ1-2; D is ambiguous. The CDR3 runs to 13 residues. Germline values: CDR1 MGHDK, CDR2 SYGVNS. Between the trimmed V and J ends, which lost 0 bases and 11 bases, there was a span of 13 bases. CDR3 sequence reads: CASSEYPYNFYTF. DNA of the CDR3: TGTGCCAGCAGTGAATATCCGTACAATTTTTACACCTTC.